These 16 T cell receptor beta chains share one sample of origin, sequenced in a study of T cells in Graves' hyperthyroidism and ophthalmopathy. Authors of the study amplified TCR beta CDR3 regions from RNA transcripts. The TCR CDR3 was amplified in a first-round RT-PCR using the HTBI primer set. TCRdb reanalysed the multiplex PCR reads using MiXCR and keeps one entry per CDR3 protein. The profile covers hundreds of thousands of distinct CDR3 sequences, with more than 20% appearing a single time and 34% taken by the ten largest. Sequenced material: blood. These receptors came from a man aged 25 to 45 with Graves' ophthalmopathy.

The rearrangement uses TRBV14 and TRBJ2-7, with 7 positions matching TRBD2. CDR3 size: 15 residues. With V trimmed by 0 bases and J by 1 base, 3 bases remained unmatched. Germline values: CDR1 SGHDN, CDR2 FVKESK. CDR3: CASSQELAPSYEQYF. The DNA for the CDR3 is TGTGCCAGCAGCCAAGAACTAGCGCCATCCTACGAGCAGTACTTC.

This clonotype was counted between two and nine times. V is TRBV5-8 and J is TRBJ1-4, with D perhaps TRBD1 (5 bases). The CDR3 covers 19 residues. Germline-derived CDR1 and CDR2 are SGHTS and YDEGEE. V lost 4 bases, J lost 4 bases, and 26 bases lay in between. CDR3 sequence (DNA): TGTGCCAGCAGCCCGTGGGGTGTCTTTTTAGGGACGGTTAATGAAAAACTGTTTTTT. Translating gives CASSPWGVFLGTVNEKLFF.

This clonotype came up many times. The gene calls are TRBV2 and TRBJ2-1; 10 bases line up with TRBD2. CDR1 and CDR2 (germline): SNHLY, FYNNEI. The CDR3 has 15 residues. Trimming removed 6 bases from V and 4 bases from J; junction bases left unmatched: 6. CDR3 nucleotide sequence: TGTGCCAGCAGACGGACTAGCGGCCTATACAATGAGCAGTTCTTC. It codes for CASRRTSGLYNEQFF.

The rearrangement joins TRBV20-1 to TRBJ2-3, with TRBD2 matching over 9 bases. This CDR3 contains 14 residues. Germline values: CDR1 DFQATT, CDR2 SNEGSKA (reference sequence). Written as DNA, the CDR3 is TGCACGGGGACGTTTAGCGGGAGACCAGATACGCAGTATTTT. Translated, it gives CTGTFSGRPDTQYF.

V gene TRBV12-3 or TRBV12-4 combines with J gene TRBJ2-3; TRBD2 matches 8 bases. V shed 6 bases, J shed 4 bases, and the junction held 0 bases outside the gene matches. There are 12 residues in the CDR3. Here the CDR3 DNA reads TGTGCCAGCAGGGGACTAGCAGATACGCAGTATTTT. Translation gives CASRGLADTQYF.

This clonotype was detected many times. This chain links TRBV5-1 with TRBJ2-2; 11 bases align to TRBD1. The CDR3 has 15 amino acids. V lost 2 bases to trimming and J lost 7 bases; unmatched junction nucleotides: 4. Germline V gives CDR1 SGHRS, CDR2 YFSETQ. CDR3 sequence: CASSFGQGAGGELFF. Written as DNA, the CDR3 is TGCGCCAGCAGCTTCGGACAGGGGGCTGGCGGGGAGCTGTTTTTT.

This clonotype has at least ten counts. The chain links TRBV27 to TRBJ2-7; 7 bases line up with TRBD2. This CDR3 is 13 amino acids long. Looked up from germline, CDR1 is MNHEY and CDR2 is SMNVEV (reference sequence). The V segment lost 5 bases and the J segment 0 bases; nucleotides outside the gene matches: 1. The CDR3 DNA is TGTGCCAGCAGTCGGGGGGTCTCCTACGAGCAGTACTTC. Its protein product is CASSRGVSYEQYF.

This clonotype was counted ten times or more. V and J are TRBV11-2 and TRBJ2-7, with 7 nucleotides matching TRBD2. V shed 3 bases and J 2 bases; nucleotides not matched to a gene: 7. Looked up from germline, CDR1 is SGHAT and CDR2 is FQNNGV. This CDR3 is built from 15 residues. The CDR3 nucleotides read TGTGCCAGCAGCTTGCGGCGGGAGTATCCCTACGAGCAGTACTTC. This translates into CASSLRREYPYEQYF.

This clonotype was detected many times. The rearrangement joins TRBV11-2 to TRBJ2-1, with D possibly TRBD2 on 5 matching bases. Germline CDR1 and CDR2: SGHAT and FQNNGV. CDR3 length equals 14 residues. Trimming took 2 bases from V and 4 from J, leaving 9 bases between them. The CDR3 region is CASSLRRIYNEQFF. CDR3 coding DNA: TGTGCCAGCAGCTTACGGAGGATTTACAATGAGCAGTTCTTC.

CDR3 sequence reads: CASIKGADNSYNEQFF. For the CDR3, the DNA is TGTGCCAGTATCAAAGGGGCGGATAATTCCTACAATGAGCAGTTCTTC. The rearrangement uses TRBV19 and TRBJ2-1; D is perhaps TRBD1 (5 bases). The germline CDR1 and CDR2 sequences are LNHDA and SQIVND (reference sequence). The CDR3 consists of 16 residues. V was clipped by 7 bases and J by 1 base, with 17 bases between them.

This clonotype showed up many times. The gene calls are TRBV7-8 and TRBJ2-3; no definite D call. Germline CDR1 is SGHVS and CDR2 is FQNEAQ. There are 15 residues in the CDR3. V lost 1 base to trimming and J lost 4 bases, with 12 bases between them. The DNA for the CDR3 is TGTGCCAGCAGCTTAGTGGGGATAGTTTCAGATACGCAGTATTTT. This gives the protein CASSLVGIVSDTQYF.

The genes are TRBV4-2 and TRBJ2-7, with 8 bases lining up with TRBD2. This CDR3 is 18 amino acids long. CDR1 is LGHNA, CDR2 YNFKEQ, per germline. J gave up 3 bases and V 0 bases, and 13 bases lay outside the gene matches. CDR3 nucleotides: TGTGCCAGCAGCCAAGATGCGATAGCGGGATCTAGCGGCTACGAGCAGTACTTC. Encoded protein: CASSQDAIAGSSGYEQYF.

This rearrangement joins TRBV27 to TRBJ2-1; 10 positions match TRBD2. Trimming at V came to 7 bases and at J to 6 bases, leaving 12 bases not matched to a gene. The CDR3 is 16 amino acids. Germline CDR1 and CDR2: MNHEY and SMNVEV (reference sequence). CDR3 sequence reads: CASKPGGTSGTNEQFF. DNA for the CDR3: TGTGCCAGCAAACCAGGGGGAACTAGCGGGACCAATGAGCAGTTCTTC.

This clonotype was seen repeatedly, ten times or more. The chain combines TRBV20-1 with TRBJ2-7; D is unclear. This CDR3 is built from 14 residues. CDR1 is DFQATT, CDR2 SNEGSKA, per germline (reference sequence). The ends were cut back, 3 bases at V and 5 bases at J, with 17 bases in the middle. CDR3 amino acids: CSASRLRPSHEQYF. The CDR3, as DNA: TGCAGTGCTAGTCGGCTTCGCCCTTCCCACGAGCAGTACTTC.

This clonotype was seen a few times. The chain couples TRBV20-1 to TRBJ1-2, with D possibly TRBD1 on 6 matching bases. V lost 6 bases and J lost 7, with 18 bases in between. This CDR3 contains 13 residues. The germline CDR1 and CDR2 sequences are DFQATT and SNEGSKA (reference sequence). The chain's CDR3 is CSAGGGAFRGYTF. The CDR3 DNA is TGCAGTGCGGGTGGGGGGGCTTTCCGTGGCTACACCTTC.

The rearrangement joins TRBV20-1 to TRBJ2-5; 8 bases line up with TRBD2. Germline V gene lookup returns CDR1 DFQATT and CDR2 SNEGSKA (reference sequence). V lost 6 bases and J lost 5; bases outside the gene matches: 11. This CDR3 is 14 amino acids long. Here the CDR3 reads CSATGRAERETQYF. The CDR3 DNA is TGCAGTGCGACCGGGAGGGCAGAAAGGGAGACCCAGTACTTC.